This is a list of T cell receptor beta chains from one sample in a study of immune characterization of retroperitoneal liposarcoma. Using its own MiXCR run on the PCR reads, TCRdb lists one record per CDR3 protein. Of roughly 8,200 distinct CDR3 sequences in the sample, around 45% were seen once. Sequenced input: tumor tissue. The receptors stem from a male donor with retroperitoneal liposarcoma. Each CDR3 is given with its conserved first and last residue. The order of the fields is CDR3 protein, CDR3 length, J gene, V gene.

CDR3: CASSSRQGGSGQYF
length: 14
J: TRBJ2-7
V: TRBV6-1

CDR3: CASSPTGLGANVLTF
length: 15
J: TRBJ2-6
V: TRBV28

CDR3: CASSYFDRGGKETQYF
length: 16
J: TRBJ2-5
V: TRBV6-5

CDR3: CASSPQGSYGYTF
length: 13
J: TRBJ1-2
V: TRBV6-1

CDR3: CASSERLAGAYEQYF
length: 15
J: -
V: TRBV6-1

CDR3: CASSLAGRWGTQYF
length: 14
J: TRBJ2-5
V: TRBV7-2

CDR3: CASSSKRGDTYNEQFF
length: 16
J: TRBJ2-1
V: TRBV7-2

CDR3: CASSLDRGTDTQYF
length: 14
J: TRBJ2-3
V: TRBV7-2

CDR3: CASSSGLINGEQYF
length: 14
J: -
V: TRBV6-1

CDR3: CASSRGTSGSLGTLYF
length: 16
J: TRBJ2-3
V: TRBV27

CDR3: CASSGMDSGWETQYF
length: 15
J: TRBJ2-5
V: TRBV6-1

CDR3: CASSPWGTEAFF
length: 12
J: TRBJ1-1
V: TRBV14

CDR3: CASSLAGGRGEQFF
length: 14
J: -
V: TRBV7-3

CDR3: CASRGAGGTGELFF
length: 14
J: TRBJ2-2
V: TRBV6-1

CDR3: CASSFSSGFADTQYF
length: 15
J: TRBJ2-3
V: TRBV27

CDR3: CASRGQGISTDTQYF
length: 15
J: TRBJ2-3
V: TRBV10-2

CDR3: CASSEAARDNHEQFF
length: 15
J: TRBJ2-1
V: TRBV6-1

CDR3: CASSEGLGITEAFF
length: 14
J: TRBJ1-1
V: TRBV6-1

CDR3: CASSGWGVRGNTGELFF
length: 17
J: TRBJ2-2
V: TRBV6-1

CDR3: CRDSHPEQYF
length: 10
J: TRBJ2-7
V: TRBV6-4

CDR3: CASSYRGLGYEQYF
length: 14
J: TRBJ2-7
V: TRBV10-2

CDR3: CASSLGGTFNNEQYF
length: 15
J: TRBJ2-7
V: TRBV11-2

CDR3: CASSSGLAEPFYEQYF
length: 16
J: -
V: TRBV7-2

CDR3: CASSYSSMGPGDSPLHF
length: 17
J: TRBJ1-6
V: TRBV6-6

CDR3: CASRVNYRGMEEAFF
length: 15
J: TRBJ1-1
V: TRBV6-1

CDR3: CASSDTGTLYKEQYF
length: 15
J: -
V: TRBV7-3

CDR3: CASIRAGSYEQYF
length: 13
J: -
V: TRBV6-1

CDR3: CASSEAGAGETQYF
length: 14
J: -
V: TRBV6-1

CDR3: CASSLVDVAGGRSADTQYF
length: 19
J: TRBJ2-3
V: TRBV11-3

CDR3: CASSYSIGEGTIVYEQYF
length: 18
J: -
V: TRBV6-2/TRBV6-3

CDR3: CASTGGSSYNEQFF
length: 14
J: TRBJ2-1
V: TRBV6-1

CDR3: CASSEGGVETQYF
length: 13
J: TRBJ2-5
V: TRBV10-1

CDR3: CASGFKGFNEKLFF
length: 14
J: TRBJ1-4
V: TRBV6-1

CDR3: CASSYSVVISSYEQYF
length: 16
J: TRBJ2-7
V: TRBV6-8

CDR3: CASRSWDSLKETQYF
length: 15
J: TRBJ2-5
V: TRBV27

CDR3: CASSEAQALNTIYF
length: 14
J: TRBJ1-3
V: TRBV6-1

CDR3: CASSLSLREQYF
length: 12
J: -
V: TRBV6-1

CDR3: CASSLAGTGIYEQFF
length: 15
J: TRBJ2-1
V: TRBV7-2

CDR3: CASSDRTGAYEQYF
length: 14
J: TRBJ2-7
V: TRBV10-1